This T cell receptor beta chain was captured in a study of blood T cells in healthy people across ages. Sample-barcoded 5' priming and a J-beta primer mix drove a second PCR of roughly 6 to 12 cycles. Each cDNA molecule received a tag from a template-switch adaptor that had 12 random nucleotides. Each CDR3 protein gets one entry after TCRdb re-called the 5' RACE reads with MiXCR. Among fewer than 800,000 distinct CDR3 sequences listed, approximately 25% were seen once. Study results and caveats: Long-lived donors exceeded aged donors in naive CD4+ cells and diversity.

For this clonotype: As yet, its antigen is unknown.

V lost 4 bases and J lost 0, with 16 bases in between. The germline V gene has CDR1 SGDLS and CDR2 YYNGEE. The CDR3 extends over 16 amino acids. In addition, the sample was reused for a study of T cells of mothers and their children.

The sequence was obtained from a boy younger than 18 in good health. Sequences were obtained from blood. The rearrangement uses TRBV9 and TRBJ2-5; D is undetermined. The CDR3 DNA sequence: TGTGCCAGCAGCCCCCCGCGGCGGCAGCACCAAGAGACCCAGTACTTC. Encoded protein: CASSPPRRQHQETQYF.